This is a list of T cell receptor beta chains from one sample in a study of early T cells in non-severe SARS-CoV-2 infection. Each CDR3 protein gets one entry after TCRdb re-called the 5' RACE reads with MiXCR. The sample holds 35,000 to 50,000 distinct CDR3 sequences; less than 30% are singletons and the top ten take around 4.6%. The source material was whole blood, sampled at baseline. The receptor set was obtained from an adult who was a healthcare worker with PCR-confirmed SARS-CoV-2 infection or an uninfected control (not recorded which). The CDR3 runs from the conserved cysteine through the conserved F or W. A D gene is named only where the DNA matches it firmly. Expanded clones are given a class, and other clones once, few, many or no size at all.

v_gene,j_gene,len,abundance,d_gene,CDR3aa,CDR3nt
TRBV12-3/TRBV12-4,TRBJ1-1,13,NA,NA,CASSLEGDTEAFF,TGTGCCAGCAGTTTGGAGGGGGACACTGAAGCTTTCTTT
TRBV12-3/TRBV12-4,TRBJ1-2,13,many,NA,CATFIGWPLGYTF,TGTGCCACCTTCATAGGGTGGCCCCTTGGCTACACCTTC
TRBV27,TRBJ2-7,15,NA,TRBD1,CASSLSPTGRDEQYF,TGTGCCAGCAGTTTAAGCCCGACAGGGCGAGACGAGCAGTACTTC
TRBV6-2/TRBV6-3,TRBJ1-5,14,many,NA,CASSYDSSNQPQHF,TGTGCCAGCAGTTATGACAGTAGCAATCAGCCCCAGCATTTT
TRBV5-1,TRBJ2-1,13,NA,NA,CASSFGAYNEQFF,TGCGCCAGCAGCTTCGGGGCGTATAATGAGCAGTTCTTC
TRBV15,TRBJ2-6,17,NA,TRBD1,CATSRHDTGTGGSVLTF,TGTGCCACCAGCAGACACGATACCGGGACAGGGGGAAGCGTCCTGACTTTC
TRBV11-2,TRBJ2-7,14,NA,TRBD1,CASSSSDRVVEQYF,TGTGCCAGCAGCTCTTCGGACAGGGTAGTCGAGCAGTACTTC
TRBV5-1,TRBJ2-1,12,few,NA,CASSSVFGEQFF,TGCGCCAGCAGCTCCGTCTTTGGTGAGCAGTTCTTC
TRBV29-1,TRBJ2-7,14,few,NA,CSVEEGGTSYEQYF,TGCAGCGTTGAAGAAGGCGGCACCTCCTACGAGCAGTACTTC
TRBV5-1,TRBJ1-5,17,NA,NA,CASSHRPVTYSNQPQHF,TGCGCCAGCAGCCACCGGCCGGTGACCTATAGCAATCAGCCCCAGCATTTT
TRBV9,TRBJ1-2,15,few,NA,CASSSSYRVLYGYTF,TGTGCCAGCAGCTCCAGCTACAGGGTCCTCTATGGCTACACCTTC
TRBV5-4,TRBJ1-5,18,many,NA,CASSSSHGGIDSNQPQHF,TGTGCCAGCAGTTCTTCACACGGGGGGATTGATAGCAATCAGCCCCAGCATTTT
TRBV19,TRBJ2-7,12,few,TRBD1,CATGTATYEQYF,TGTGCTACGGGGACAGCTACCTACGAGCAGTACTTC
TRBV2,TRBJ2-4,17,few,TRBD1,CASSAGQAHLAKNIQYF,TGTGCCAGCAGTGCAGGACAGGCTCATCTAGCCAAAAACATTCAGTACTTC
TRBV10-3,TRBJ2-7,12,NA,NA,CAIAGTDYEQYF,TGTGCCATCGCCGGGACGGACTACGAGCAGTACTTC
TRBV20-1,TRBJ2-5,11,NA,TRBD2,CSARLAGTQYF,TGCAGTGCTCGACTAGCGGGGACCCAGTACTTC
TRBV7-2,TRBJ2-1,15,many,TRBD2,CASSPGLPADNEQFF,TGTGCCAGCAGCCCGGGACTACCCGCCGACAATGAGCAGTTCTTC
TRBV7-9,TRBJ1-1,13,few,NA,CASSLEHRTEAFF,TGTGCCAGCAGCTTAGAACACCGCACTGAAGCTTTCTTT
TRBV3-1,TRBJ2-3,15,few,NA,CASTRRGALPDTQYF,TGTGCCAGCACCCGCCGGGGGGCGTTGCCAGATACGCAGTATTTT
TRBV10-3,TRBJ2-7,16,NA,TRBD1,CAISGTTGTGSYEQYF,TGTGCCATCAGTGGGACCACCGGGACAGGGAGCTACGAGCAGTACTTC
TRBV29-1,TRBJ1-1,12,many,NA,CSVEEGPTEAFF,TGCAGCGTTGAAGAGGGGCCGACTGAAGCTTTCTTT
TRBV12-3/TRBV12-4,TRBJ2-2,15,few,NA,CASSSGTPNTGELFF,TGTGCCAGCAGCTCCGGGACACCGAACACCGGGGAGCTGTTTTTT
TRBV12-3/TRBV12-4,TRBJ2-5,13,NA,NA,CASSLGQRRPQYF,TGTGCCAGCAGTCTCGGACAGAGGAGGCCCCAGTACTTC
TRBV18,TRBJ2-1,17,few,TRBD1,CASSPSGGTGYYNEQFF,TGTGCCAGCTCACCTTCCGGCGGGACAGGGTATTACAATGAGCAGTTCTTC
TRBV12-3/TRBV12-4,TRBJ1-6,18,NA,TRBD1,CASSFRTGIIRYHSPLHF,TGTGCCAGCAGTTTCCGGACAGGGATAATTCGATACCATTCACCCCTCCACTTT
TRBV5-6,TRBJ2-7,17,few,TRBD2,CASSRAPGGGTPGEQYF,TGTGCCAGCAGCCGCGCCCCCGGCGGGGGGACGCCTGGGGAGCAGTACTTC
TRBV12-3/TRBV12-4,TRBJ2-5,14,NA,TRBD2,CASRLSGGAETQYF,TGTGCCAGCAGACTTAGCGGGGGGGCGGAGACCCAGTACTTC
TRBV6-2/TRBV6-3,TRBJ2-3,19,NA,TRBD2,CASSYIPSGGASRTDTQYF,TGTGCCAGCAGTTACATTCCTAGCGGGGGGGCCTCTCGCACAGATACGCAGTATTTT
TRBV4-2,TRBJ2-7,15,few,NA,CASSQEEGTAYEQYF,TGTGCCAGCAGCCAAGAGGAGGGCACCGCCTACGAGCAGTACTTC
TRBV10-3,TRBJ1-1,12,NA,TRBD1,CAISGQGGEAFF,TGTGCCATCAGTGGGCAGGGGGGTGAAGCTTTCTTT
TRBV12-3/TRBV12-4,TRBJ2-3,13,NA,NA,CASSGTEGDTQYF,TGTGCCAGCTCTGGGACGGAAGGGGATACGCAGTATTTT
TRBV10-3,TRBJ2-3,17,NA,TRBD2,CAIKDDGGGAYTDTQYF,TGTGCCATCAAGGACGATGGCGGGGGGGCCTACACAGATACGCAGTATTTT
TRBV9,TRBJ2-1,13,many,NA,CASSDNRVNEQFF,TGTGCCAGCAGCGATAACAGGGTTAATGAGCAGTTCTTC
TRBV18,TRBJ2-1,13,NA,NA,CASSPPGGNEQFF,TGTGCCAGCTCACCACCTGGGGGCAATGAGCAGTTCTTC
TRBV18,TRBJ2-1,14,NA,NA,CASSPRYGNNEQFF,TGTGCCAGCTCACCAAGGTATGGAAACAATGAGCAGTTCTTC